The sequence of this T cell receptor beta chain was determined in a study of cytomegalovirus exposure and HLA in healthy donors. PCR primers comprised 60 Vbeta and 13 Jbeta primers. The table came from immunoSEQ multiplex PCR; TCRdb's copy has only in-frame clones and leaves some out. The sample lists 130,000 to 150,000 clones, around 78% occurring once. The sample was PBMCs. This TCR came from a woman aged 18-35 years in good health and CMV-seropositive.

CDR3 nucleotides: TGTGCCAGTTCGCGAACTATTCCGGGACAGGGGAATAATTCACCCCTCCACTTT. Residues: CASSRTIPGQGNNSPLHF. The chain couples TRBV19 to TRBJ1-6; 10 bases match TRBD1. The CDR3 has 18 amino acids. J was trimmed by 5 bases and V by 8 bases; bases with no gene match: 15. In germline, CDR1 is LNHDA, CDR2 SQIVND (reference sequence).